The 10 T cell receptor beta chains presented below share a single source sample, sequenced in a study of T cell responses to AZD1222 COVID-19 vaccine. TCRdb's table, derived via immunoSEQ multiplex PCR, lists solely in-frame clones and lacks some. The profile shows about 110,000 clones, approximately 90% of them singletons. The sequences come from peripheral blood, collected on day 0 of AZD1222 vaccination. The origin of the receptors is an adult in good health.

Turning to this clone: The same CDR3 also results from other DNA sequences found in this sample. The chain recombines TRBV5-4 with TRBJ1-4; D is unclear. V was clipped by 0 bases and J by 0 bases, with 9 bases between them. CDR3 length: 16 amino acids. CDR1 and CDR2 (germline): SGHNT, YYREEE (reference sequence). CDR3 coding DNA: TGTGCCAGCAGCTTGGGGCAGCCTGCAACTAATGAAAAACTGTTTTTT. This translates into CASSLGQPATNEKLFF.

This clone was recorded once. V and J are TRBV27 and TRBJ2-7, with 9 bases lining up with TRBD2. This CDR3 spans 16 amino acids. The J segment lost 5 bases and the V segment lost 7 bases, leaving 15 bases of the junction unmatched. Germline V gene data show CDR1 as MNHEY and CDR2 as SMNVEV (reference sequence). CDR3 residues: CASTKVAGGPINEQYF. The CDR3 DNA reads TGTGCCAGCACCAAAGTGGCGGGAGGGCCTATTAACGAGCAGTACTTC.

The chain recombines TRBV30 with TRBJ1-5; D ambiguous. Trimming took off 2 bases at V and 8 bases at J, with 10 bases between the two ends. The CDR3 runs to 12 residues. In germline, CDR1 is GTSNPN, CDR2 SVGIG (reference sequence). The CDR3 nucleotides read TGTGCCTGGAGTCCTGGGTCCAAGCCCCAGCATTTT. It is translated as CAWSPGSKPQHF.

This clone was picked up one time. The genes are TRBV6-2 or TRBV6-3 and TRBJ2-5; TRBD2 matches 11 bases. Trimming cost V 5 bases and J 5 bases; bases outside gene matches: 4. CDR3 length: 14 amino acids. Germline CDR1 and CDR2: MNHEY and SVGEGT. The CDR3 region is CASSLAGGGETQYF. The CDR3 DNA is TGTGCCAGCAGTCTAGCGGGAGGAGGGGAGACCCAGTACTTC.

The chain uses TRBV28 and TRBJ2-3, with 10 positions matching TRBD2. The germline V gene has CDR1 MDHEN and CDR2 SYDVKM. The CDR3 runs 16 residues. The trim removed 6 bases at V and 0 bases at J, leaving 6 bases unmatched. The CDR3 sequence is CASSSPTSGSTDTQYF. For the CDR3, the DNA is TGTGCCAGCAGCTCCCCGACTAGCGGGAGCACAGATACGCAGTATTTT.

The chain couples TRBV9 to TRBJ2-3; D is unclear. Germline V gives CDR1 SGDLS, CDR2 YYNGEE. V was shortened by 4 bases and J by 0 bases, with 6 bases between the two germline ends. The CDR3 covers 13 residues. CDR3 protein: CASSSPSTDTQYF. The CDR3 DNA reads as TGTGCCAGCAGCTCACCTAGCACAGATACGCAGTATTTT.

The chain joins TRBV28 to TRBJ1-5; D is possibly TRBD1 (6 bases). Germline lookup yields CDR1 MDHEN and CDR2 SYDVKM. V lost 2 bases, J lost 0 bases, and 11 bases lay in between. This CDR3 spans 16 amino acids. CDR3 sequence reads: CASSLGTPYSNQPQHF. CDR3 in DNA: TGTGCCAGCAGTTTAGGGACACCTTATAGCAATCAGCCCCAGCATTTT.

Notes on this clone: Distinct nucleotide sequences in the sample also encode this CDR3. The chain employs TRBV7-2 and TRBJ2-3; D gene ambiguous. The length of the CDR3 is 13 residues. The V and J ends lost 2 bases and 2 bases respectively, with 5 bases between them. Germline CDR1 is SGHTA and CDR2 is FQGNSA. The CDR3 spells CASSLSYTDTQYF. The CDR3 DNA reads TGTGCCAGCAGCTTATCCTACACAGATACGCAGTATTTT. Full variable domain (outside the CDR3, taken from reference TRBV7-2 and TRBJ2-3): GAGVSQSPSNKVTEKGKDVELRCDPISGHTALYWYRQSLGQGLEFLIYFQGNSAPDKSGLPSDRFSAERTGGSVSTLTIQRTQQEDSAVYLCASSLSYTDTQYFGPGTRLTVL.

This chain connects TRBV18 to TRBJ2-2; the match to TRBD1 covers 9 bases. V was pared by 1 base and J by 3 bases, with 3 bases of the junction left unmatched. Germline values: CDR1 KGHSH, CDR2 LQKENI. The length of the CDR3 is 16 residues. The CDR3 spells CASSPRGQGDTGELFF. The CDR3 DNA follows: TGTGCCAGCTCACCACGGGGACAGGGTGACACCGGGGAGCTGTTTTTT.

As to this clone: At one boundary the junction diverges from the germline segment, which might be a read error. The chain has TRBV16 and TRBJ1-5; 8 positions agree with TRBD1. This CDR3 comprises 11 residues. Germline loops: CDR1 KGHSY, CDR2 FQNENV. The CDR3 here is CASSAGQGSFF. DNA of the CDR3: TGTGCCAGCAGCGCCGGACAGGGTTCCTTTTTT.